This is a list of T cell receptor beta chains from one sample in a study of cytomegalovirus exposure and HLA in healthy donors. Libraries were prepared by immunoSEQ multiplex PCR; TCRdb keeps only in-frame clonotypes and omits some of them. The data hold tens of thousands of clones, with around 80% observed a single time. Material: PBMCs. These receptors were collected from a man in his forties in good health and CMV-seronegative. Both conserved end residues are part of each CDR3. Each record gives: J gene, clone size, V gene, D gene, CDR3 protein, CDR3 DNA. A D gene is named only where the DNA matches it firmly. Some rows have no size entry. The others give once, few or many, or a class for an expanded clone.

TRBJ2-7	.	TRBV4-1	TRBD1	CASSQGLWDSVYEQYF	TGCGCCAGCAGCCAAGGATTATGGGACAGTGTCTACGAGCAGTACTTC
TRBJ2-3	.	TRBV11-2	.	CASSLGGLADTQYF	TGTGCCAGCAGCTTAGGGGGGCTAGCAGATACGCAGTATTTT
TRBJ1-1	.	TRBV2	TRBD1	CASNPQGALNTEAFF	TGTGCCAGCAATCCACAGGGGGCGCTGAACACTGAAGCTTTCTTT
TRBJ2-2	.	TRBV27	.	CASSFWVGGRTGELFF	TGTGCCAGCAGTTTTTGGGTGGGGGGGCGGACCGGGGAGCTGTTTTTT
TRBJ1-2	.	TRBV7-8	TRBD1	CASSLAQGQGDHYGYTF	TGTGCCAGCAGCTTAGCCCAGGGACAGGGGGACCACTATGGCTACACCTTC
TRBJ2-2	.	TRBV6-5	TRBD2	CASSYVGTSGELFF	TGTGCCAGCAGTTACGTTGGGACTAGCGGGGAGCTGTTTTTT
TRBJ1-1	.	TRBV27	TRBD1	CASSLYGTGREAFF	TGTGCCAGCAGTTTATATGGGACAGGGCGTGAAGCTTTCTTT
TRBJ1-5	.	TRBV2	.	CASSQSTGNQPQHF	TGTGCCAGCAGCCAATCGACAGGCAATCAGCCCCAGCATTTT
TRBJ2-2	.	TRBV9	TRBD2	CASSTSANTGELFF	TGTGCCAGCAGCACTAGCGCGAACACCGGGGAGCTGTTTTTT
TRBJ2-3	.	TRBV6-6	TRBD1	CASSYPPGQGAVAQYF	TGTGCCAGCAGTTACCCACCTGGACAGGGGGCGGTGGCGCAGTATTTT
TRBJ1-4	.	TRBV5-1	TRBD1	CASSSTGGAGEKLFF	TGCGCCAGCAGCTCAACAGGGGGCGCGGGCGAAAAACTGTTTTTT
TRBJ2-1	.	TRBV9	TRBD2	CASSVVASGYNEQFF	TGTGCCAGCAGCGTAGTGGCTAGCGGGTACAATGAGCAGTTCTTC
TRBJ1-1	.	TRBV9	TRBD1	CASSLGTAQVRTEAFF	TGTGCCAGCAGCCTCGGGACAGCTCAGGTACGCACTGAAGCTTTCTTT
TRBJ2-2	.	TRBV7-9	.	CSSSFSAVNTGELFF	TGTTCCAGCAGCTTCTCGGCGGTTAACACCGGGGAGCTGTTTTTT
TRBJ2-5	once	TRBV7-2	.	CASSTRDPRETQYF	TGTGCCAGCAGCACTCGGGATCCTAGGGAGACCCAGTACTTC
TRBJ1-6	.	TRBV5-1	TRBD1	CASNPGQGESPLHF	TGCGCCAGCAACCCGGGACAGGGGGAGTCACCCCTCCACTTT
TRBJ1-2	.	TRBV5-1	TRBD1	CASAPDRGNYGYTF	TGCGCCAGCGCCCCCGACAGGGGAAACTATGGCTACACCTTC
TRBJ2-5	.	TRBV5-1	TRBD1	CASSPGGATGETQYF	TGCGCCAGCAGCCCAGGGGGCGCGACGGGAGAGACCCAGTACTTC
TRBJ2-3	.	TRBV6-1	.	CASSEAEGGPDTQYF	TGTGCCAGCAGTGAAGCCGAGGGGGGGCCAGATACGCAGTATTTT
TRBJ1-6	.	TRBV6-6	TRBD1	CASSSLGQTNSPLHF	TGTGCCAGCAGTTCCTTGGGACAGACGAATTCACCCCTCCACTTT
TRBJ2-1	.	TRBV6-5	TRBD2	CASMRTSSYNEQFF	TGTGCCAGCATGAGGACTAGCTCCTACAATGAGCAGTTCTTC
TRBJ2-6	once	TRBV5-5	.	CASSFGDGANVLTF	TGTGCCAGCAGCTTCGGGGATGGGGCCAACGTCCTGACTTTC
TRBJ1-3	few	TRBV5-6	.	CASSPTGSTGNTIYF	TGTGCCAGCAGCCCCACAGGGTCGACTGGAAACACCATATATTTT
TRBJ2-7	.	TRBV6-5	.	CASSYRDNSYEQYF	TGTGCCAGCAGTTACCGGGACAACTCCTACGAGCAGTACTTC
TRBJ2-2	.	TRBV6-6	TRBD1	CASSGQGADTGELFF	TGTGCCAGCAGTGGACAGGGGGCGGACACCGGGGAGCTGTTTTTT
TRBJ2-5	.	TRBV29-1	.	CSVERGRETQYF	TGCAGCGTTGAACGGGGGAGGGAGACCCAGTACTTC
TRBJ1-2	once	TRBV9	.	CASSAVAVQGGAYGYTF	TGTGCCAGCAGCGCAGTAGCGGTCCAGGGAGGCGCTTATGGCTACACCTTC
TRBJ1-1	few	TRBV4-1	.	CASSLVPRGSGEAFF	TGCGCCAGCAGCCTAGTCCCAAGGGGGTCCGGTGAAGCTTTCTTT
TRBJ1-1	.	TRBV15	TRBD1	CATSSPQGTNTEAFF	TGTGCCACCAGCAGTCCACAGGGGACTAACACTGAAGCTTTCTTT
TRBJ2-4	.	TRBV27	.	CATRGEGNIQYF	TGTGCCACCAGGGGGGAGGGAAACATTCAGTACTTC
TRBJ1-4	.	TRBV19	.	CASTRTAQNEKLFF	TGTGCCAGTACGCGGACAGCTCAAAATGAAAAACTGTTTTTT
TRBJ2-2	.	TRBV18	.	CASSQTFDREAGELFF	TGTGCCAGCTCACAAACTTTCGACAGGGAGGCCGGGGAGCTGTTTTTT